This TCR beta chain was captured by sequencing in a study of metastatic and nonmetastatic thyroid tumors. Points from the study as a whole: It was reported that TCR beta diversity was significantly higher in malignant thyroid tumors than benign nodules, in blood and tumor.

The CDR3 covers 16 residues. Trimming took 5 bases from V and 0 from J, leaving 14 bases between them. The germline V gene has CDR1 MNHNS and CDR2 SASEGT. Concerning this clone: Its antigen remains unknown.

The entire patient cohort was treatment-naive prior to thyroid surgery. MiXCR re-clonotyped the PCR reads for TCRdb. Of approximately 32,000 clones listed, about 18% are singletons. The sequenced sample was blood. V gene TRBV6-1 combines with J gene TRBJ2-1; no definite D call. The clonotype comes from a female donor with papillary thyroid cancer or a benign thyroid nodule (not recorded which). Some clones in this sample may be carry-over from other donors' samples. The CDR3 here is CASSPQVASSYNEQFF. The CDR3, as DNA: TGTGCCAGCAGTCCCCAGGTGGCGTCCTCCTACAATGAGCAGTTCTTC.